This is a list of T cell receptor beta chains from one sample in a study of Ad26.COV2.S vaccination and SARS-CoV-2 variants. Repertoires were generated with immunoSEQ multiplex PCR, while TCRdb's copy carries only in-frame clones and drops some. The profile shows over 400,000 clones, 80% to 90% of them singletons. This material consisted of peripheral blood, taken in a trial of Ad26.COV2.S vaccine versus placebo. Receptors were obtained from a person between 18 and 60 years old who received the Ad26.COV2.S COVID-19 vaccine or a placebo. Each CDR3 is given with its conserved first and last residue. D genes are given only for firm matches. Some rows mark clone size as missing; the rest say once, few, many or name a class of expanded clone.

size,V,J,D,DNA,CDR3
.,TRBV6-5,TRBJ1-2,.,TGTGCCAGCAGGGCAGGGGCATATGGCTACACCTTC,CASRAGAYGYTF
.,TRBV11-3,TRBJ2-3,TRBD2,TGTGCCAGCAGCCGAGGCCGGGACTACGGCACAGATACGCAGTATTTT,CASSRGRDYGTDTQYF
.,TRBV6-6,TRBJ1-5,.,TGTGCCAGCAGAGTTAACTCCCTGGGTCAGCCCCAGCATTTT,CASRVNSLGQPQHF
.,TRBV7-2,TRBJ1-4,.,TGTGCCAGCAGCTTAGGGGGTGGTAATGAAAAACTGTTTTTT,CASSLGGGNEKLFF
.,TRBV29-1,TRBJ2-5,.,TGCAGCGTTGCCCGAACAGAGACCCAGTACTTC,CSVARTETQYF
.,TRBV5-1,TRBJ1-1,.,TGCGCCAGCAGCTTGGCGATACAGAGGGGGACTGAAGCTTTCTTT,CASSLAIQRGTEAFF
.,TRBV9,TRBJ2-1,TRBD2,TGTGCCAGCAGCGTAGTGGGACTAGCGGCCAATGAGCAGTTCTTC,CASSVVGLAANEQFF
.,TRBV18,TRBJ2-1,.,TGTGCCAGCTCACCTCTTGGGCTACCCCTGAGGGAGCAGTTCTTC,CASSPLGLPLREQFF
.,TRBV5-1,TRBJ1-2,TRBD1,TGCGCCAGCAGCCCGGACAGGATTTACTATGGCTACACCTTC,CASSPDRIYYGYTF
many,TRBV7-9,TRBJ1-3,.,TGTGCCAGCAGCCAGGGCAAGGGCCCCATATATTTT,CASSQGKGPIYF
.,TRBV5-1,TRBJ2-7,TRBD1,TGCGCCAGCAGCTTGCAGGACAGGGGGAGGTCCTACGAGCAGTACTTC,CASSLQDRGRSYEQYF
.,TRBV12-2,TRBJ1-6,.,TGTGCAAGTCGCTCCACAGGGGGCGTTTCGAGTAATTCACCCCTCCACTTT,CASRSTGGVSSNSPLHF
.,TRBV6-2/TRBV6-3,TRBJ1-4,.,TGTGCCAGCAGTCAATCCGAAAAACTGTTTTTT,CASSQSEKLFF
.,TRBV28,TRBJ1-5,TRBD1,TGTGCCAGCAGTTTATATGACAGGGTTGGTCAGCCCCAGCATTTT,CASSLYDRVGQPQHF
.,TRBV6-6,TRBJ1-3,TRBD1,TGTGCCAGCAGTTACTCCCAGGGGGCTAGAAACACCATATATTTT,CASSYSQGARNTIYF
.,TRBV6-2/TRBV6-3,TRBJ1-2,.,TGTGCCAGCAGTTCCCGGGGACTGTATGGCTACACCTTC,CASSSRGLYGYTF
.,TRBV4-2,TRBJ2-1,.,TGTGCCAGCAGCCAAGATGAGCCCCGGACGAGGAGCTCCTACAATGAGCAGTTCTTC,CASSQDEPRTRSSYNEQFF
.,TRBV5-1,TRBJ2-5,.,TGCGCCAGCAGCTTGGTCCCGGGAAGGGAAGAGACCCAGTACTTC,CASSLVPGREETQYF
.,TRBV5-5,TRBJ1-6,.,TGTGCCAGCAGCTTGGCCCCCAGCGGACCCCTCCACTTT,CASSLAPSGPLHF
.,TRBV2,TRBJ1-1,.,TGTGCCAGCAGGGGCCAGAACACTGAAGCTTTCTTT,CASRGQNTEAFF
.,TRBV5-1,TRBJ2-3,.,TGCGCCAGCAGCTTCCTGAGGGGGAGCACAGATACGCAGTATTTT,CASSFLRGSTDTQYF
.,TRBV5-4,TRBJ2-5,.,TGTGCCAGCAGCTTGGCCGGCGTGGAGGACTTC,CASSLAGVEDF
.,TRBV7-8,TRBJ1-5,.,TGTGCCAGCAGCCTCGGTAATACCCGGCACAATCAGCCCCAGCATTTT,CASSLGNTRHNQPQHF
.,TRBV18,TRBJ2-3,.,TGTGCCAGCTCACCACCGGGACCTTCCACAGATACGCAGTATTTT,CASSPPGPSTDTQYF
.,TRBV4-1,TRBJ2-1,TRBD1,TGCGCCAGCAGCCAAAAGGGGCCCAGGACAGGGGGCGATGAGCAGTTCTTC,CASSQKGPRTGGDEQFF
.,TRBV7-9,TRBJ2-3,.,TGTGCCAGCAGCTTAGCGCTCAGGGGCGCTTCGGTCACAGATACGCAGTATTTT,CASSLALRGASVTDTQYF
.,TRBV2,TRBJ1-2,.,TGTGCCAGCAGTGAAGGGGCGGGCTATGGCTACACCTTC,CASSEGAGYGYTF
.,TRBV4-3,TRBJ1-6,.,TGCGCCAGCAGCCAAGAGGGGGGCGAATGGAATTCACCCCTCCACTTT,CASSQEGGEWNSPLHF
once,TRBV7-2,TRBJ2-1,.,TGTGCCAGCAGCTCGACGTATCGTACCTACAATGAGCAGTTCTTC,CASSSTYRTYNEQFF
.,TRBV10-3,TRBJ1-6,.,TGTGCCATCAGTCCCCCTGGGGAATCACCCCTCCACTTT,CAISPPGESPLHF
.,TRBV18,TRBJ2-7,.,TGTGCCAGCTCAGCGACGCTCTACGAGCAGTACTTC,CASSATLYEQYF
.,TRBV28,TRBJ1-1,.,TGTGCCAGCAGCCGCGACTCCTACACTGAAGCTTTCTTT,CASSRDSYTEAFF